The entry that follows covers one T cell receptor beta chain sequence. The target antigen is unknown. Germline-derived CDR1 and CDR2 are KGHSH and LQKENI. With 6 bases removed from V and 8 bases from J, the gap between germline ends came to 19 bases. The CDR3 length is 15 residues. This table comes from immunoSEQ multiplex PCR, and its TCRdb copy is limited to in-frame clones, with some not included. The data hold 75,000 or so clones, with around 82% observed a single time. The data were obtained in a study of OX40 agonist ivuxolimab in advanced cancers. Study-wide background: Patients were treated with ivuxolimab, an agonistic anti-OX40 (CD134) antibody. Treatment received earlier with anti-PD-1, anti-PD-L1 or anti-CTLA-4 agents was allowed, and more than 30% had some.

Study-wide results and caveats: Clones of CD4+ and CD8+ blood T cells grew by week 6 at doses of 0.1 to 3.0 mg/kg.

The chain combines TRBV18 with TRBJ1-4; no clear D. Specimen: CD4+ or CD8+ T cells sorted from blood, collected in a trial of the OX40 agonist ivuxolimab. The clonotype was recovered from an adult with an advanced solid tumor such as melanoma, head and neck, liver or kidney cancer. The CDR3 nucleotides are TGTGCCAGCTCCCCCCTGGGCTCCGCGGGGGAAAAACTGTTTTTT. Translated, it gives CASSPLGSAGEKLFF.